Presented here are 12 T cell receptor beta chains from one specimen sequenced in a study of T-cell reconstitution after alpha-beta-depleted transplantation in children. TCRbeta library construction was performed incorporating unique molecular identifiers. TCRdb processed the PCR reads anew with MiXCR; each CDR3 protein has one entry. The sample records around 680,000 distinct CDR3 sequences, 16% being singletons. Sequencing used PBMCs from the stem cell graft donor, obtained from the stem cell graft. These receptors were taken from a human donor who donated a stem cell graft to a child with acute myeloid leukemia.

This clonotype was found a few times. The chain links TRBV7-2 to TRBJ2-1; possibly TRBD2 for D (6 bases). V was trimmed by 7 bases and J by 2 bases, leaving 15 bases between them. The CDR3 consists of 15 residues. CDR1 is SGHTA and CDR2 is FQGNSA in the germline V gene. The CDR3 here is CASTRLGGAYNEQFF. DNA for the CDR3: TGTGCCAGCACCCGACTGGGGGGAGCCTACAATGAGCAGTTCTTC.

With regard to this clonotype: A much larger clone differs by one base, so this may be a read error. The V call is TRBV20-1, the J call TRBJ2-3; no clear D. Looked up from germline, CDR1 is DFQATT and CDR2 is SNEGSKA (reference sequence). The germline V and J ends were trimmed by 3 bases and 0 bases, with 22 bases remaining between them. There are 18 residues in the CDR3. The CDR3 region has the DNA TGCAGTGCTAGTAATTCGGTCTACTATGACGCAAGCACAGATACGCAGTATTTT. It encodes CSASNSVYYDASTDTQYF.

This clonotype was counted at least ten times. V and J are TRBV10-3 and TRBJ1-4; tentatively, D is TRBD1 (5 bases). The germline gives CDR1 ENHRY, CDR2 SYGVKD. The CDR3 spans 12 residues. Trimming removed 3 bases from V and 9 bases from J, with 8 bases in between. CDR3 sequence: CAISDLGQKLFF. The CDR3 bases are TGTGCCATCAGTGACTTGGGGCAAAAACTGTTTTTT.

In this sample, this clonotype turned up many times. The V call is TRBV20-1, the J call TRBJ1-2; 7 bases match TRBD1. The length of the CDR3 is 13 residues. Germline V CDR1 and CDR2: DFQATT, SNEGSKA (reference sequence). The junction had 7 bases not matched to a gene; V was cut back by 6 bases and J by 3 bases. The CDR3 reads CSASGQRYYGYTF. CDR3 nucleotide sequence: TGCAGTGCCTCGGGACAGCGCTACTATGGCTACACCTTC.

This clonotype was seen ten or more times. This CDR3 is CSATWGAGYEQYF. In DNA, the CDR3 is TGCAGTGCTACGTGGGGAGCCGGCTACGAGCAGTACTTC. V gene TRBV20-1 combines with J gene TRBJ2-7; D may be TRBD2 (5 bases). The V end lost 4 bases, the J end lost 3 bases, and 13 bases lay between the germline ends. The CDR3 has 13 amino acids. The germline gives CDR1 DFQATT, CDR2 SNEGSKA (reference sequence).

This clonotype was picked up many times. The chain links TRBV20-1 to TRBJ2-4; D may be TRBD2 (5 bases). The CDR3 has 13 residues. Germline V gives CDR1 DFQATT, CDR2 SNEGSKA (reference sequence). Trimming took off 4 bases at V and 12 bases at J, with 19 bases between the two ends. The CDR3: CSATPTFRGPQYF. In nucleotides, the CDR3 is TGCAGTGCTACCCCAACCTTTCGGGGTCCTCAGTACTTC.

There are many counts of this clonotype. The V gene is TRBV20-1, the J gene TRBJ2-7; either TRBD1 or TRBD2 may fit D (7 bases each). Trimming stripped 5 bases from V and 6 bases from J, with 20 bases between. The CDR3 totals 14 residues. In germline, CDR1 is DFQATT, CDR2 SNEGSKA (reference sequence). CDR3 region: CSAQGGTSSSEQYF. For the CDR3, the DNA is TGCAGTGCTCAGGGGGGGACTTCGTCGTCCGAGCAGTACTTC.

The chain carries TRBV30 and TRBJ1-4; D gene unclear. This CDR3 spans 14 amino acids. The germline V gene has CDR1 GTSNPN and CDR2 SVGIG (reference sequence). The germline V and J ends were trimmed by 4 bases and 6 bases, with 15 bases remaining between them. CDR3 region: CAWTPKGEDEKLFF. CDR3 nucleotides: TGTGCCTGGACCCCAAAGGGAGAGGATGAAAAACTGTTTTTT.

This clonotype was counted a few times. This chain links TRBV28 with TRBJ1-4; no definite D call. Trimming took 2 bases from V and 8 from J, leaving 9 bases between them. Looked up from germline, CDR1 is MDHEN and CDR2 is SYDVKM. The CDR3 contains 13 residues. The CDR3 DNA reads TGTGCCAGCAGTTTAGGACGGCCAGAAAAACTGTTTTTT. Protein: CASSLGRPEKLFF.

The table lists this clonotype with a few counts. The V and J genes are TRBV5-4 and TRBJ2-3; 9 bases map to TRBD2. Germline-derived CDR1 and CDR2 are SGHNT and YYREEE (reference sequence). There are 15 residues in the CDR3. The J segment lost 2 bases and the V segment lost 4 bases, leaving 5 bases of the junction unmatched. This CDR3 reads CASSRAGGYTDTQYF. CDR3 DNA: TGTGCCAGCAGCCGCGCGGGGGGGTACACAGATACGCAGTATTTT.

This clonotype was seen only a few times. The chain uses TRBV5-1 and TRBJ2-7; TRBD1 might be the D (5 bases). Germline CDR1 is SGHRS and CDR2 is YFSETQ. There are 16 residues in the CDR3. V was clipped by 0 bases and J by 0 bases, with 13 bases between them. The DNA of the CDR3 is TGCGCCAGCAGCTTGGGACCCTTCCAGGGCTCCTACGAGCAGTACTTC. Residues: CASSLGPFQGSYEQYF.

Many counts were recorded for this clonotype. The chain carries TRBV12-3 or TRBV12-4 and TRBJ2-5; 10 bases line up with TRBD1. V gave up 11 bases and J gave up 5 bases; unmatched junction bases: 14. This CDR3 region has 15 residues. CDR3 protein: CACAPDRGRSETQYF. The CDR3 nucleotides are TGTGCCTGCGCGCCGGACAGGGGGAGAAGCGAGACCCAGTACTTC.